Presented here are 22 T cell receptor beta chains from one specimen sequenced in a study of OX40 agonist ivuxolimab in advanced cancers. Libraries were constructed by the immunoSEQ multiplex PCR assay. TCRdb took this table from immuneACCESS and kept in-frame rearrangements with V and J called. Such tables lack part of the clones; where checked against another copy, unresolved V genes explain under half of the gap, and the rest is unexplained. For this sample the table gives about 66,000 clones, of which roughly 86% were detected only once. Jointly, the top ten make up 3.9% of the sample. The source material was CD4+ or CD8+ T cells sorted from blood, sampled in a trial of the OX40 agonist ivuxolimab. Every receptor here comes from an adult with an advanced solid tumor such as melanoma, head and neck, liver or kidney cancer.

The chain recombines TRBV11-3 with TRBJ2-1, with TRBD1 matching over 7 bases. CDR1 is SGHNT, CDR2 YENEEA, per germline. CDR3 size: 15 residues. V trimming: 1 base; J trimming: 1 base; junction bases outside the gene matches: 1. CDR3 residues: CASSLGRGSYNEQFF. Written as DNA, the CDR3 is TGTGCCAGCAGCTTAGGCAGGGGGTCCTACAATGAGCAGTTCTTC.

This sequence joins TRBV10-3 and TRBJ2-7; D might be TRBD1 (6 bases). The CDR3 is 14 amino acids. Between the trimmed V and J ends, which lost 9 bases and 3 bases, there was a span of 18 bases. Germline loops: CDR1 ENHRY, CDR2 SYGVKD. CDR3 nucleotide sequence: TGTGCCATTGCCGGTCGACAGGTCAGCTACGAGCAGTACTTC. Its protein product is CAIAGRQVSYEQYF.

The chain recombines TRBV7-9 with TRBJ2-3; D might be TRBD1 or TRBD2, each matching 5 bases. Per the germline V gene, CDR1 is SEHNR and CDR2 is FQNEAQ (reference sequence). The CDR3 covers 12 residues. Trimming pared 6 bases from V and 8 bases from J, leaving 12 bases between. The CDR3 spells CASSHGDRTQYF. Written as DNA, the CDR3 is TGTGCCAGCAGTCACGGGGACCGTACGCAGTATTTT.

There are a few counts of this clone. The J gene is TRBJ2-7, the V gene TRBV29-1; 7 nucleotides agree with TRBD1. Germline CDR1 reads SQVTM; CDR2 reads ANQGSEA. This CDR3 spans 12 amino acids. With V trimmed by 8 bases and J by 0 bases, 4 bases remained unmatched. The CDR3 loop is CSSRDSSYEQYF. The CDR3 region has the DNA TGCAGCTCTAGGGACAGCTCCTACGAGCAGTACTTC.

This clone appeared a few times. V usage is TRBV11-3 and J usage is TRBJ2-7, with D uncertain. The germline CDR1 and CDR2 sequences are SGHNT and YENEEA. This CDR3 has 14 amino acids. V dropped 1 base and J dropped 4 bases, with 11 bases sitting between them. The CDR3: CASSLAWPGYEQYF. DNA of the CDR3: TGTGCCAGCAGCTTAGCCTGGCCCGGATACGAGCAGTACTTC.

There are a few counts of this clone. The chain combines TRBV11-2 with TRBJ1-5, with a weak D call TRBD1 (6 bases). CDR1 and CDR2 (germline): SGHAT, FQNNGV. This CDR3 is 14 amino acids long. The V gene lost 2 bases and the J gene lost 5 bases, with 10 bases spanning the gap. CDR3 DNA: TGTGCCAGCAGCTTAAGGACAGCCTATCAGCCCCAGCATTTT. It is translated as CASSLRTAYQPQHF.

V is TRBV10-3 and J is TRBJ1-1, with D maybe TRBD1 (5 bases). Trimming left V 0 bases short and J 3 bases short, with 17 bases between. Looked up from germline, CDR1 is ENHRY and CDR2 is SYGVKD. This CDR3 has 17 amino acids. Here the CDR3 reads CAISESGARGVDTEAFF. Written as DNA, the CDR3 is TGTGCCATCAGTGAGTCTGGGGCGCGGGGTGTGGACACTGAAGCTTTCTTT.

This chain links TRBV7-2 with TRBJ1-5; 8 nucleotides agree with TRBD1. J gave up 5 bases and V 2 bases, and 2 bases lay outside the gene matches. Germline CDR1 SGHTA, CDR2 FQGNSA. The CDR3 has 14 amino acids. CDR3 residues: CASSLQGADQPQHF. CDR3 in DNA: TGTGCCAGCAGCTTACAGGGGGCCGATCAGCCCCAGCATTTT.

The V gene is TRBV5-6, the J gene TRBJ1-4; no definite D call. The CDR3 loop spans 15 amino acids. The V gene lost 1 base and the J gene lost 2 bases, with 9 bases spanning the gap. From germline, CDR1 is SGHDT and CDR2 YYEEEE. The CDR3 reads CASSLYGRTNEKLFF. The CDR3 region has the DNA TGTGCCAGCAGCTTGTACGGCCGGACTAATGAAAAACTGTTTTTT.

The chain has TRBV6-1 and TRBJ2-2; possibly TRBD2 for D (6 bases). The V gene's germline CDR1 is MNHNS and CDR2 SASEGT. Trimming removed 6 bases from V and 4 bases from J, with 9 bases in between. CDR3 length: 13 amino acids. The CDR3 loop reads CASRGLGTGELFF. In DNA form, the CDR3 reads TGTGCCAGCAGGGGACTGGGCACCGGGGAGCTGTTTTTT.

The CDR3 reads CASSPLAGGDNEQFF. The CDR3 DNA reads TGTGCCAGCTCACCGCTAGCGGGGGGGGACAATGAGCAGTTCTTC. This rearrangement joins TRBV18 to TRBJ2-1; 12 bases are a match to TRBD2. Unmatched junction bases numbered 2, after V lost 3 bases and J lost 5 bases. In germline, CDR1 is KGHSH, CDR2 LQKENI. The CDR3 spans 15 residues.

This chain joins TRBV2 and TRBJ1-1; D gene unclear. From germline, CDR1 is SNHLY and CDR2 FYNNEI. The CDR3 is made up of 13 amino acids. Deletions cut 1 base from V and 8 bases from J, with 11 bases between. CDR3 protein: CASSEEMTQEAFF. In DNA, the CDR3 is TGTGCCAGCAGTGAAGAGATGACACAAGAAGCTTTCTTT.

The chain has TRBV14 and TRBJ1-1; no clear D gene. V dropped 1 base and J dropped 9 bases, with 12 bases sitting between them. The CDR3 runs 13 residues. Germline loops: CDR1 SGHDN, CDR2 FVKESK. The CDR3 sequence: CASSQGASTKAFF. DNA for the CDR3: TGTGCCAGCAGCCAAGGGGCATCCACCAAAGCTTTCTTT. The complete variable domain, with remaining parts taken from reference TRBV14 and TRBJ1-1, reads EAGVTQFPSHSVIEKGQTVTLRCDPISGHDNLYWYRRVMGKEIKFLLHFVKESKQDESGMPNNRFLAERTGGTYSTLKVQPAELEDSGVYFCASSQGASTKAFFGQGTRLTVV.

This clone has a single count. Here the CDR3 DNA reads TGTGCCTGGAGTTTAGTAAGGAGTCTCTTCACTGGCTACACCTTC. Translating gives CAWSLVRSLFTGYTF. The chain carries TRBV30 and TRBJ1-2; D not certain. This CDR3 has 15 residues. Deletions cut 2 bases from V and 7 bases from J, with 20 bases between. Per germline, CDR1 GTSNPN and CDR2 SVGIG (reference sequence).

This chain uses TRBV6-1 with TRBJ1-2; no reliable D call. The V end lost 10 bases, the J end lost 5 bases, and 8 bases lay between the germline ends. Germline loops: CDR1 MNHNS, CDR2 SASEGT. The CDR3 has 10 amino acids. This CDR3 reads CATRKYGYTF. The CDR3 bases are TGTGCCACCAGGAAATATGGCTACACCTTC.

V is TRBV7-2 and J is TRBJ1-5, with D possibly being TRBD1 (5 bases). V was clipped by 5 bases and J by 3 bases, with 17 bases between them. Germline V lookup: CDR1 SGHTA, CDR2 FQGNSA. The CDR3 consists of 16 residues. CDR3 DNA sequence: TGTGCCAGCAGCCCCAGAGGTGGGACCTTCAATCAGCCCCAGCATTTT. Protein product: CASSPRGGTFNQPQHF.

The CDR3 spells CASSLRALDSGNTIYF. The CDR3 DNA is TGTGCCAGCAGCTTAAGAGCCCTTGACTCTGGAAACACCATATATTTT. This rearrangement joins TRBV7-9 to TRBJ1-3; no firm D call. The germline V gene has CDR1 SEHNR and CDR2 FQNEAQ (reference sequence). V was trimmed by 2 bases and J by 0 bases, leaving 11 bases between them. The CDR3 is 16 residues long.

The CDR3 sequence: CASSEAGTSYNEQFF. The CDR3 DNA sequence: TGTGCCAGCAGTGAGGCGGGGACCTCCTACAATGAGCAGTTCTTC. This chain uses TRBV2 with TRBJ2-1, with a tentative D call TRBD2 (6 bases). Germline lookup yields CDR1 SNHLY and CDR2 FYNNEI. This CDR3 spans 15 amino acids. The germline V and J ends were trimmed by 3 bases and 0 bases, with 9 bases remaining between them.

The chain couples TRBV23-1 to TRBJ2-7; possible D gene TRBD1, 5 bases. TRBV23-1 has ORF status, its function being uncertain. V lost 1 base to trimming and J lost 3 bases, with 7 bases between them. The CDR3 runs 13 residues. DNA of the CDR3: TGCGCCAGCAGTCAATGGACACACTACGAGCAGTACTTC. Its translation is CASSQWTHYEQYF.

The V and J genes are TRBV5-4 and TRBJ2-5; the D gene is possibly TRBD2 (6 bases). Germline V lookup: CDR1 SGHNT, CDR2 YYREEE (reference sequence). The CDR3 spans 14 residues. The V gene lost 4 bases and the J gene lost 4 bases, with 14 bases spanning the gap. The CDR3 coding sequence is TGTGCCAGCAGCATTCCCGGGACTGTAGAGACCCAGTACTTC. Protein sequence: CASSIPGTVETQYF.

The chain employs TRBV28 and TRBJ1-2; 8 bases agree with TRBD1. The CDR3 contains 14 residues. CDR1 and CDR2 from the germline V gene are MDHEN and SYDVKM. V lost 6 bases to trimming and J lost 2 bases; unmatched junction nucleotides: 5. The CDR3 here is CASRWNRGNYGYTF. The DNA of the CDR3 is TGTGCCAGCAGGTGGAACAGGGGGAACTATGGCTACACCTTC.

This chain joins TRBV4-3 and TRBJ1-4, with a possible D match to TRBD1 (6 bases). V lost 1 base and J lost 5, with 11 bases in between. The CDR3 is made up of 15 amino acids. CDR1 and CDR2 (germline): LGHNA, YSLEER. The DNA of the CDR3 is TGCGCCAGCAGCCAAGTAAGGAGGGGGAATGAAAAACTGTTTTTT. Residues: CASSQVRRGNEKLFF.